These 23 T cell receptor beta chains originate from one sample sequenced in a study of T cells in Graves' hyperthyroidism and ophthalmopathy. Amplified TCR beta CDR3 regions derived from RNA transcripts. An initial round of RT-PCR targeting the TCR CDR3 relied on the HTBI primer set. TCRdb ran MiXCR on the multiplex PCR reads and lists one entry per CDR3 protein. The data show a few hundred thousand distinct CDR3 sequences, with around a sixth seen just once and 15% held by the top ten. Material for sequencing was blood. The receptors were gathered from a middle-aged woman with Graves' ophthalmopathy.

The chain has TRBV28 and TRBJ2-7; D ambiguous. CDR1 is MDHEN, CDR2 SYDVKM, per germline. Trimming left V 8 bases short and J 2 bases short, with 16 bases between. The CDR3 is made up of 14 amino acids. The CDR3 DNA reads TGTGCCAGCGGGGTCGCAGTTTCTACCTACGAGCAGTACTTC. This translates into CASGVAVSTYEQYF. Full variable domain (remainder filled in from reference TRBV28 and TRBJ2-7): DVKVTQSSRYLVKRTGEKVFLECVQDMDHENMFWYRQDPGLGLRLIYFSYDVKMKEKGDIPEGYSVSREKKERFSLILESASTNQTSMYLCASGVAVSTYEQYFGPGTRLTVT.

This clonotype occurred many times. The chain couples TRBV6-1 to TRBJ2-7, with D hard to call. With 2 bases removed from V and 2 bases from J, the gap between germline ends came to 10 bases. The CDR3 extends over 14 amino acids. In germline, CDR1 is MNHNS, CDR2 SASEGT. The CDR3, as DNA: TGTGCCAGCAGTGAAAGCTATGGGGCCTACGAGCAGTACTTC. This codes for CASSESYGAYEQYF.

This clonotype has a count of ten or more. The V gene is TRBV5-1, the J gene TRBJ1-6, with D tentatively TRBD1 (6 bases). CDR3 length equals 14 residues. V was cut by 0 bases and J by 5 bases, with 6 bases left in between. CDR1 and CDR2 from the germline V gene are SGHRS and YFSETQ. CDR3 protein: CASSLGTDNSPLHF. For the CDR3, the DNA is TGCGCCAGCAGCTTGGGGACAGATAATTCACCCCTCCACTTT.

The CDR3 protein is CASSDPRGLGYGYTF. CDR3 DNA: TGTGCCAGCAGCGACCCCAGGGGGCTCGGGTATGGCTACACCTTC. The chain carries TRBV7-2 and TRBJ1-2, with 8 bases identical to TRBD1. Germline V lookup: CDR1 SGHTA, CDR2 FQGNSA. J lost 5 bases, V lost 5 bases, and 10 bases had no gene match. CDR3 size: 15 residues.

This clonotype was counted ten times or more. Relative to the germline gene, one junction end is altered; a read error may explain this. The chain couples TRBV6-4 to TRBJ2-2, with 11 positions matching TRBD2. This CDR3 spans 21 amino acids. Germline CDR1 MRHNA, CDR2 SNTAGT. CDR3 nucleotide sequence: TGTGCCAGCAGAGACTGGATCGGGACTAGCGGAGAGGTATTGGACACCGGGGAGCTGTTTTTT. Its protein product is CASRDWIGTSGEVLDTGELFF.

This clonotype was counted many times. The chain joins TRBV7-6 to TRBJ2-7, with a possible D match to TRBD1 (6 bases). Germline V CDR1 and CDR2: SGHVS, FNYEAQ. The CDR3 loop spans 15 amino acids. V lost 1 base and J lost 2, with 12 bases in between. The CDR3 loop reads CASSLVKQGTYEQYF. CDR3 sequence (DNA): TGTGCCAGCAGCTTAGTGAAACAGGGTACCTACGAGCAGTACTTC. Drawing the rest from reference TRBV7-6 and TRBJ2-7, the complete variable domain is GAGVSQSPRYKVTKRGQDVALRCDPISGHVSLYWYRQALGQGPEFLTYFNYEAQQDKSGLPNDRFSAERPEGSISTLTIQRTEQRDSAMYRCASSLVKQGTYEQYFGPGTRLTVT.

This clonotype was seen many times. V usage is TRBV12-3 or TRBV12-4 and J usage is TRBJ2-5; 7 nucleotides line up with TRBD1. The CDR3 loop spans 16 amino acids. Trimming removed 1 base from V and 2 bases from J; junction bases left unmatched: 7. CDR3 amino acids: CASSLGDRVVQETQYF. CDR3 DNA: TGTGCCAGCAGTTTAGGGGACAGAGTGGTGCAAGAGACCCAGTACTTC.

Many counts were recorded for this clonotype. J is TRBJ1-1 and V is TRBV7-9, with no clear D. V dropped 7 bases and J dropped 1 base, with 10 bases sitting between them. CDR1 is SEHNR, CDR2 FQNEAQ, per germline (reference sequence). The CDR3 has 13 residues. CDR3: CASTAGPNTEAFF. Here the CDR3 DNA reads TGTGCCAGCACGGCAGGTCCGAACACTGAAGCTTTCTTT.

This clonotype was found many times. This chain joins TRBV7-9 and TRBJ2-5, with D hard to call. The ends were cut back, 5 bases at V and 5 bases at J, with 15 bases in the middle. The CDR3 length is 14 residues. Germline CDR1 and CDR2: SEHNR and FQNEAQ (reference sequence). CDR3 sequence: CASSPYLSGETQYF. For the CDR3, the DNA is TGTGCCAGCAGCCCCTACTTGTCCGGGGAGACCCAGTACTTC.

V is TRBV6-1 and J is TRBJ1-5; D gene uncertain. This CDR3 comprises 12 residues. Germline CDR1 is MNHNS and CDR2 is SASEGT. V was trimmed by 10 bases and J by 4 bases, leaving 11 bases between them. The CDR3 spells CAMSLGNQPQHF. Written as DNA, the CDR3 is TGTGCCATGAGCTTGGGGAATCAGCCCCAGCATTTT.

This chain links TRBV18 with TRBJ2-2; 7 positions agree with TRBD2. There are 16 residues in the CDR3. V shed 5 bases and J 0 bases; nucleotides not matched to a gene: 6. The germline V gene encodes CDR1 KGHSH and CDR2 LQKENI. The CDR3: CASSFETSPNTGELFF. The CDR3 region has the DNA TGTGCCAGCTCATTCGAGACTAGCCCGAACACCGGGGAGCTGTTTTTT.

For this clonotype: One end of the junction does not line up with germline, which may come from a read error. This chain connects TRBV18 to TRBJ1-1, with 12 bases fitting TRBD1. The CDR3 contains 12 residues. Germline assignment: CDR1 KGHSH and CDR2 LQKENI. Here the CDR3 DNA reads TGTGCCAGCTCATTACCGGGACAGGGGGCCAGATTT. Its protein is CASSLPGQGARF.

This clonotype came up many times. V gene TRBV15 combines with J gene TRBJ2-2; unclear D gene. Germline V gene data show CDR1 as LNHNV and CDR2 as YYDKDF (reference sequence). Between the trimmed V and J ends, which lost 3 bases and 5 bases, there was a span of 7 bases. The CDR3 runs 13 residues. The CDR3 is CATSRFTTGELFF. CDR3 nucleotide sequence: TGTGCCACCAGCAGGTTTACTACCGGGGAGCTGTTTTTT.

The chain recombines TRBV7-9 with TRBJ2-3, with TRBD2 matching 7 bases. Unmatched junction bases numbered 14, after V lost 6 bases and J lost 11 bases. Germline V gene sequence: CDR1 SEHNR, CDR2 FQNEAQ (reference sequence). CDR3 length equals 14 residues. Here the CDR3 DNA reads TGTGCCAGCAGAGCTCCCAGAGCGGGACTAATGCAGTATTTT. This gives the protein CASRAPRAGLMQYF.

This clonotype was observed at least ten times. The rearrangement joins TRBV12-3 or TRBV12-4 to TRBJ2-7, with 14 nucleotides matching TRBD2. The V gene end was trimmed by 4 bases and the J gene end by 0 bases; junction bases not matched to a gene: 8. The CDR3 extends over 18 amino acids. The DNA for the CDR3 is TGTGCCAGCAGTTGGAGGGGGACTAGCGGGAGAAGCTCCTACGAGCAGTACTTC. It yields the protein CASSWRGTSGRSSYEQYF.

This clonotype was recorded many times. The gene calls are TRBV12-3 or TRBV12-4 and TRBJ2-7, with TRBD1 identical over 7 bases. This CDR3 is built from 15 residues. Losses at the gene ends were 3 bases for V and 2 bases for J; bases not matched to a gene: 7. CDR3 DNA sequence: TGTGCCAGCAGTTTCCAGAGGGGGCAAACCTACGAGCAGTACTTC. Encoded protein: CASSFQRGQTYEQYF.

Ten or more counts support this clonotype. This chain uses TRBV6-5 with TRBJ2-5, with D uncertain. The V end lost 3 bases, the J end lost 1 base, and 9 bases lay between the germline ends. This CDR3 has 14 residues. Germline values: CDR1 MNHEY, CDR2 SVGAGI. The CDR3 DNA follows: TGTGCCAGCAGTTATGGTGTGGGCCAAGAGACCCAGTACTTC. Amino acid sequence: CASSYGVGQETQYF.

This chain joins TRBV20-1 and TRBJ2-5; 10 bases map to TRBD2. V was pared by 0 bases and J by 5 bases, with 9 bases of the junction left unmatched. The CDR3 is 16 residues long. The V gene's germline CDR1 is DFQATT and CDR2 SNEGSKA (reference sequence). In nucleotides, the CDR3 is TGCAGTGCTAGAGATCCGGCTAGCGGGAGTAGGGAGACCCAGTACTTC. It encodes CSARDPASGSRETQYF.

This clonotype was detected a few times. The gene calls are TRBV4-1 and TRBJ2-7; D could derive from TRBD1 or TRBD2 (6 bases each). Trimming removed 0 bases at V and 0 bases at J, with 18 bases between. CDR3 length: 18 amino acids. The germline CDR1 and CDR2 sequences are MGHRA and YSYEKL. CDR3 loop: CASSQESGAGTASYEQYF. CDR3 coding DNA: TGCGCCAGCAGCCAAGAGTCGGGGGCCGGGACCGCCTCCTACGAGCAGTACTTC.

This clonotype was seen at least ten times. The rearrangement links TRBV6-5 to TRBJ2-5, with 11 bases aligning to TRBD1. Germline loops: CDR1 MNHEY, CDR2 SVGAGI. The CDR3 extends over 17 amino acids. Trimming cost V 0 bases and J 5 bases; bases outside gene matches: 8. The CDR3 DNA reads TGTGCCAGCAGTTACTCCTCGGACAGGGGGCAATGGGAGACCCAGTACTTC. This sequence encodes CASSYSSDRGQWETQYF.

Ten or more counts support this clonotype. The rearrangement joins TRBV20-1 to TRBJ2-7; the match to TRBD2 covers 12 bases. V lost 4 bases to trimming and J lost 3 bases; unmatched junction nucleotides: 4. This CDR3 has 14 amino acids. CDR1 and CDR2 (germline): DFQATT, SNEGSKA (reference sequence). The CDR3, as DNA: TGCAGTGCTATGACTAGCGGGAGCGTCTACGAGCAGTACTTC. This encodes CSAMTSGSVYEQYF.

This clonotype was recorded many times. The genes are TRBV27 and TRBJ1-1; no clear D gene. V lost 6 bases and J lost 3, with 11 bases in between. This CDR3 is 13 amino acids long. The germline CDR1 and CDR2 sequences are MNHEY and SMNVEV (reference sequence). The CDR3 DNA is TGTGCCAGCAGCTTGTCGGGAGACACTGAAGCTTTCTTT. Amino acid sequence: CASSLSGDTEAFF.

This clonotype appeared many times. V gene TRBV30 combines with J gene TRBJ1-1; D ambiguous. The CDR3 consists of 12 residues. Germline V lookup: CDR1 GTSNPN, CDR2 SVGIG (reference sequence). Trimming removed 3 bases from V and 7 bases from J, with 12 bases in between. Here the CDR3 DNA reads TGTGCCTGGAGCCGGGGTAGGAGTGAAGCTTTCTTT. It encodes CAWSRGRSEAFF.